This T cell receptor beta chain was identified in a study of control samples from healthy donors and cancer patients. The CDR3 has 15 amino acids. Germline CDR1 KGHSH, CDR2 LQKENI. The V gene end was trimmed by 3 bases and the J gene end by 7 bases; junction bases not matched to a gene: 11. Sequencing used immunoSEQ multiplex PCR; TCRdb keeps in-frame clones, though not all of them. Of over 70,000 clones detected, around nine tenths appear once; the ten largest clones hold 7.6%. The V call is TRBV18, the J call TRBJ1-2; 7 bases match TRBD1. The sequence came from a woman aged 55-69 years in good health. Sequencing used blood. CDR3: CASSPRGQSEGGYTF. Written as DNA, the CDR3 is TGTGCCAGCTCACCGAGGGGGCAATCCGAGGGTGGCTACACCTTC.